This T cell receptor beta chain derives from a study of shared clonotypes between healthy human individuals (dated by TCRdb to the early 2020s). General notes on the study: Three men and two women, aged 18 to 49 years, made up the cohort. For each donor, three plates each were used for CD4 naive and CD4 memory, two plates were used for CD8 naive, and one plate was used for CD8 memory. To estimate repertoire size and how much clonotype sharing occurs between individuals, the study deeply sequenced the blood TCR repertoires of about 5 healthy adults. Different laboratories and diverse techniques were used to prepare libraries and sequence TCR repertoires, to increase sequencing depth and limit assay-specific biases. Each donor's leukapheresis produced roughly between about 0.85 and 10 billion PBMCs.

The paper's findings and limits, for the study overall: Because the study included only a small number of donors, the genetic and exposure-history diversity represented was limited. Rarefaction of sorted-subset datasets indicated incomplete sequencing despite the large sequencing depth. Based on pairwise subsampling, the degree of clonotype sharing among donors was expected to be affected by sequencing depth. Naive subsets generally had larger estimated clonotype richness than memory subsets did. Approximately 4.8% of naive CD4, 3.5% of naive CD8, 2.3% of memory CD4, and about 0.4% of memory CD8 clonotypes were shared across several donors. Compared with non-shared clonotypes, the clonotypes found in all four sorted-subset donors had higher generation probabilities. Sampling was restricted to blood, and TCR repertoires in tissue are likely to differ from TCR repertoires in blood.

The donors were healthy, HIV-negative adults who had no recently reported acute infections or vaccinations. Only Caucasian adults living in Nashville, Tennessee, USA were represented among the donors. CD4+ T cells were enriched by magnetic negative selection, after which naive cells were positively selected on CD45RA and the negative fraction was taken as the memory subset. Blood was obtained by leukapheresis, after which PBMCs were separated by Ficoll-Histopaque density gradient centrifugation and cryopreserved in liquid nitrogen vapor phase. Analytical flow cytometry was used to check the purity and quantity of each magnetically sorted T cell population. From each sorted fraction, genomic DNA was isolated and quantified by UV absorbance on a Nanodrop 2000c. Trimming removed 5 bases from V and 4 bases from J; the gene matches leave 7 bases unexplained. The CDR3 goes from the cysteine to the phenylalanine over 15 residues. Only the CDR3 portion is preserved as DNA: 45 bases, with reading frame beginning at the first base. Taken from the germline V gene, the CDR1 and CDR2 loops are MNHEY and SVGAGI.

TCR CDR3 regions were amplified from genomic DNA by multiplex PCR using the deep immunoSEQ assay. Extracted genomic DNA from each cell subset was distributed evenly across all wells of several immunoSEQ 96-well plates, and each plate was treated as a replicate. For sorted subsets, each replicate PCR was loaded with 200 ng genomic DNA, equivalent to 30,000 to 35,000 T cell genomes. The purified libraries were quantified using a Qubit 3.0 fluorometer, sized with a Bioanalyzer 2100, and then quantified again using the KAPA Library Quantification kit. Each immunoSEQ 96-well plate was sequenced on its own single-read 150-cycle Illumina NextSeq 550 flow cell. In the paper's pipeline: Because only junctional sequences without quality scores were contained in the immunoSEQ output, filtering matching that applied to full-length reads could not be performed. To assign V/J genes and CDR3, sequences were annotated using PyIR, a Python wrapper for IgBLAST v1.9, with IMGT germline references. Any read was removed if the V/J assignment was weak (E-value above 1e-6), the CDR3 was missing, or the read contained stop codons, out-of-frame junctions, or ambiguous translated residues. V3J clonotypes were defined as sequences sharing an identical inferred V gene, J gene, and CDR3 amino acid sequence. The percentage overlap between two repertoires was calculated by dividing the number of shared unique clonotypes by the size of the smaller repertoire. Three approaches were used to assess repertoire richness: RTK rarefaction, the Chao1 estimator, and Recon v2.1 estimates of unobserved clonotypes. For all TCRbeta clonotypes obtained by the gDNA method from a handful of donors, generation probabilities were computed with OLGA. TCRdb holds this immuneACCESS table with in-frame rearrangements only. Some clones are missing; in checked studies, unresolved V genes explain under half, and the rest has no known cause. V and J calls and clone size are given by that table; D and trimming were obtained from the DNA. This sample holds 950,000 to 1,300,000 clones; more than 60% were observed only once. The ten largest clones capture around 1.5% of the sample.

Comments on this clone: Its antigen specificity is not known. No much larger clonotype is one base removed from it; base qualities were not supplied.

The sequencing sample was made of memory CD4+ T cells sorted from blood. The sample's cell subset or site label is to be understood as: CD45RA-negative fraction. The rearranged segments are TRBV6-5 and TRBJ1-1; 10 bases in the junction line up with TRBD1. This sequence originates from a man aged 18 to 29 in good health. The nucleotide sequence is TGTGCCAGCAGTCGCGGCTGGACAGGGGGCACTGAAGCTTTCTTT. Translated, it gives CASSRGWTGGTEAFF.